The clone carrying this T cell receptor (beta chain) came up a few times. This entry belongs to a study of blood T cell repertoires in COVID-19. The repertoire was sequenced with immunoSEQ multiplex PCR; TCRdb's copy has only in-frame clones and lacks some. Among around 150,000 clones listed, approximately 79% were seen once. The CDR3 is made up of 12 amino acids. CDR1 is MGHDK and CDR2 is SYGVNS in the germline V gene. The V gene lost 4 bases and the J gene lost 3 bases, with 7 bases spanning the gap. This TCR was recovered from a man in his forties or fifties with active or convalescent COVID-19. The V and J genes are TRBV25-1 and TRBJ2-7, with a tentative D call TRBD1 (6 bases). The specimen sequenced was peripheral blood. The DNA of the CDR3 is TGTGCCAGCAGTGGACAGGTCTACGAGCAGTACTTC. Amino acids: CASSGQVYEQYF.